Presented here are 10 T cell receptor beta chains from one specimen sequenced in a study of blood T cell repertoires in COVID-19. TCRdb's table, derived via immunoSEQ multiplex PCR, lists solely in-frame clones and lacks some. The table includes roughly 100,000 clones, 87% detected once. The specimen sequenced was peripheral blood. These receptors were collected from a human donor in a cohort sampled during active COVID-19.

The chain is built from TRBV9 and TRBJ2-2, with 7 bases lining up with TRBD1. Germline CDR1 and CDR2: SGDLS and YYNGEE. Trimming at V came to 2 bases and at J to 3 bases, leaving 4 bases not matched to a gene. The CDR3 is 15 residues long. The DNA of the CDR3 is TGTGCCAGCAGCGTTCGAACAGGGGACACCGGGGAGCTGTTTTTT. It is translated as CASSVRTGDTGELFF. The full variable domain, in which reference TRBV9 and TRBJ2-2 provide the parts outside the CDR3, is DSGVTQTPKHLITATGQRVTLRCSPRSGDLSVYWYQQSLDQGLQFLIQYYNGEERAKGNILERFSAQQFPDLHSELNLSSLELGDSALYFCASSVRTGDTGELFFGEGSRLTVL.

This sequence joins TRBV19 and TRBJ2-7, with TRBD1 as a possible D gene (6 bases). CDR1 is LNHDA, CDR2 SQIVND, per germline (reference sequence). The CDR3 consists of 13 residues. V was pared by 3 bases and J by 3 bases, with 9 bases between. This chain's CDR3 is CASSMSGVYEQYF. DNA for the CDR3: TGTGCCAGTAGTATGTCAGGGGTCTACGAGCAGTACTTC.

The V gene is TRBV12-5, the J gene TRBJ1-5; D is undetermined. Per the germline V gene, CDR1 is LGHNT and CDR2 is FRNRAP. Trimming stripped 1 base from V and 6 bases from J, with 4 bases between. This CDR3 spans 12 amino acids. The CDR3 sequence: CASGLAGQPQHF. CDR3 sequence (DNA): TGTGCTAGTGGTTTGGCAGGTCAGCCCCAGCATTTT.

V and J are TRBV28 and TRBJ1-2; D is undetermined. Looked up from germline, CDR1 is MDHEN and CDR2 is SYDVKM. CDR3 size: 13 residues. Trimming pared 3 bases from V and 8 bases from J, leaving 13 bases between. This CDR3 reads CASSLVVGEGYTF. The CDR3 DNA reads as TGTGCCAGCAGTTTGGTAGTAGGAGAAGGCTACACCTTC.

The chain is built from TRBV28 and TRBJ2-1, with TRBD2 matching 7 bases. CDR1 and CDR2 (germline): MDHEN, SYDVKM. This CDR3 region has 15 residues. Trimming cost V 6 bases and J 5 bases; bases outside gene matches: 10. CDR3 loop: CASSLAAVIHNEQFF. DNA of the CDR3: TGTGCCAGCAGCCTAGCGGCGGTCATCCACAATGAGCAGTTCTTC.

The rearrangement joins TRBV28 to TRBJ1-5; 7 bases map to TRBD1. After removal of 3 bases from V and 1 base from J, the junction contained 6 bases not matched to a gene. The CDR3 covers 16 residues. In germline, CDR1 is MDHEN, CDR2 SYDVKM. CDR3 amino acids: CASSFTTGQSNQPQHF. In nucleotides, the CDR3 is TGTGCCAGCAGTTTCACTACGGGACAGAGCAATCAGCCCCAGCATTTT.

V gene TRBV5-1 combines with J gene TRBJ1-1; a possible D gene is TRBD1 (6 bases). Germline assignment: CDR1 SGHRS and CDR2 YFSETQ. V shed 1 base and J shed 0 bases, with 13 bases lying between them. CDR3 length equals 16 residues. The CDR3 region has the DNA TGCGCCAGCAGCTTGACTCCTACAGGGATGAACACTGAAGCTTTCTTT. As protein: CASSLTPTGMNTEAFF.

The chain joins TRBV5-1 to TRBJ2-5, with D maybe TRBD1 (5 bases). Per the germline V gene, CDR1 is SGHRS and CDR2 is YFSETQ. Between the trimmed V and J ends, which lost 0 bases and 3 bases, there was a span of 12 bases. This CDR3 is 15 amino acids long. The CDR3 region has the DNA TGCGCCAGCAGCTTGGCAGGGTCAACGGAAGAGACCCAGTACTTC. Its protein product is CASSLAGSTEETQYF.

The chain has TRBV13 and TRBJ1-2; 7 nucleotides match TRBD1. Germline CDR1 reads PRHDT; CDR2 reads FYEKMQ (reference sequence). The V segment lost 2 bases and the J segment 0 bases; nucleotides outside the gene matches: 0. The length of the CDR3 is 14 residues. The CDR3 loop is CASSLQGANYGYTF. CDR3 DNA sequence: TGTGCCAGCAGCTTACAGGGGGCTAACTATGGCTACACCTTC. Combining the CDR3 with reference TRBV13 and TRBJ1-2 gives the whole variable domain AAGVIQSPRHLIKEKRETATLKCYPIPRHDTVYWYQQGPGQDPQFLISFYEKMQSDKGSIPDRFSAQQFSDYHSELNMSSLELGDSALYFCASSLQGANYGYTFGSGTRLTVV.

V is TRBV5-6 and J is TRBJ2-7, with 7 bases fitting TRBD1. Germline V gives CDR1 SGHDT, CDR2 YYEEEE. V was pared by 1 base and J by 1 base, with 5 bases of the junction left unmatched. This CDR3 has 15 amino acids. The CDR3 reads CASSLNPTGSYEQYF. In DNA form, the CDR3 reads TGTGCCAGCAGCTTGAACCCGACAGGGTCCTACGAGCAGTACTTC. Full variable domain (outside the CDR3, taken from reference TRBV5-6 and TRBJ2-7): DAGVTQSPTHLIKTRGQQVTLRCSPKSGHDTVSWYQQALGQGPQFIFQYYEEEERQRGNFPDRFSGHQFPNYSSELNVNALLLGDSALYLCASSLNPTGSYEQYFGPGTRLTVT.